Shown below are 22 T cell receptor beta chains from a single sample sequenced in a study of patients and donors after allogeneic stem cell transplantation. TCRdb itself ran the RT-PCR reads through MiXCR, one entry per CDR3 protein. The sample yields roughly 30,000 distinct CDR3 sequences, about 6.5% seen once. The sample consisted of blood, either unsorted or a sorted T cell fraction (not recorded which). All receptors come from a human donor who was either an allogeneic HSCT recipient or a stem cell or donor lymphocyte infusion donor (not recorded which). It is not recorded whose cells these are; they may come from a transplant donor.

There are a few counts of this clonotype. V usage is TRBV28 and J usage is TRBJ2-1; no reliable D call. Germline V lookup: CDR1 MDHEN, CDR2 SYDVKM. The germline V and J ends were trimmed by 8 bases and 9 bases, with 17 bases remaining between them. The CDR3 loop spans 13 amino acids. The DNA for the CDR3 is TGTGCCAGCGCCAGTGATCCCCACAGTGAGCAGTTCTTC. Translating it yields CASASDPHSEQFF. The full variable domain, with the rest looked up from reference TRBV28 and TRBJ2-1, is DVKVTQSSRYLVKRTGEKVFLECVQDMDHENMFWYRQDPGLGLRLIYFSYDVKMKEKGDIPEGYSVSREKKERFSLILESASTNQTSMYLCASASDPHSEQFFGPGTRLTVL.

The chain employs TRBV4-3 and TRBJ2-1; 8 bases are a match to TRBD1. Trimming cost V 0 bases and J 8 bases; bases outside gene matches: 6. The CDR3 sequence is 15 residues long. Germline assignment: CDR1 LGHNA and CDR2 YSLEER. CDR3 sequence reads: CASSQDWTGFYEQFF. The DNA for the CDR3 is TGCGCCAGCAGCCAAGACTGGACAGGGTTTTATGAGCAGTTCTTC.

This clonotype was seen at least ten times. This chain uses TRBV12-3 or TRBV12-4 with TRBJ2-1, with D perhaps matching TRBD1 (5 bases). The CDR3 spans 15 residues. V was trimmed by 5 bases and J by 0 bases, leaving 11 bases between them. The CDR3 region is CASSPGRGSYNEQFF. CDR3 bases: TGTGCCAGCAGTCCGGGTAGGGGCTCCTACAATGAGCAGTTCTTC.

The chain combines TRBV11-2 with TRBJ2-1; 8 bases are a match to TRBD2. CDR3 length: 15 amino acids. In germline, CDR1 is SGHAT, CDR2 FQNNGV. V lost 6 bases and J lost 3; bases outside the gene matches: 7. Here the CDR3 reads CASRGPLAGYNEQFF. The CDR3 bases are TGTGCCAGCAGGGGGCCCCTAGCGGGCTACAATGAGCAGTTCTTC.

Many counts were recorded for this clonotype. The chain links TRBV28 to TRBJ2-2; D remains ambiguous. This CDR3 region has 13 residues. CDR1 and CDR2 from the germline V gene are MDHEN and SYDVKM. V was cut by 5 bases and J by 0 bases, with 4 bases left in between. CDR3 sequence reads: CASSPPNTGELFF. The CDR3 DNA sequence: TGTGCCAGCAGTCCTCCGAACACCGGGGAGCTGTTTTTT.

The chain joins TRBV7-6 to TRBJ2-3; D may be TRBD2 (5 bases). V gave up 5 bases and J gave up 1 base, with 16 bases separating them. The CDR3 runs 16 residues. Germline V gives CDR1 SGHVS, CDR2 FNYEAQ. Here the CDR3 DNA reads TGTGCCAGCAGCCAACGGGTTGGGCGGGGCACAGATACGCAGTATTTT. It encodes CASSQRVGRGTDTQYF.

This clonotype was observed many times. The chain combines TRBV20-1 with TRBJ1-3; D is ambiguous. The CDR3 contains 13 residues. The ends were cut back, 6 bases at V and 0 bases at J, with 9 bases in the middle. The germline V gene has CDR1 DFQATT and CDR2 SNEGSKA (reference sequence). CDR3 region: CSAVGISGNTIYF. DNA for the CDR3: TGCAGTGCCGTAGGCATCTCTGGAAACACCATATATTTT.

At least ten counts were recorded for this clonotype. V gene TRBV9 combines with J gene TRBJ1-2, with 7 bases aligning to TRBD1. V shed 4 bases and J 4 bases; nucleotides not matched to a gene: 13. The CDR3 is 16 residues long. Germline CDR1 is SGDLS and CDR2 is YYNGEE. The CDR3 DNA sequence: TGTGCCAGCAGCACCCACAGGGGAAGGACTTCCTATGGCTACACCTTC. This encodes CASSTHRGRTSYGYTF.

For this clonotype: The junction shows a germline mismatch at one end, possibly a read error. This chain uses TRBV2 with TRBJ2-1, with 11 nucleotides matching TRBD1. This CDR3 contains 13 residues. From germline, CDR1 is SNHLY and CDR2 FYNNEI. The CDR3 loop is CASSEAGQGGCLF. The CDR3 nucleotides read TGTGCCAGCAGTGAAGCGGGACAGGGGGGTTGTCTCTTC.

This clonotype has a handful of counts. The chain employs TRBV10-2 and TRBJ2-7, with 14 bases fitting TRBD2. The length of the CDR3 is 16 residues. The V segment lost 4 bases and the J segment 3 bases; nucleotides outside the gene matches: 5. Germline V gives CDR1 WSHSY, CDR2 SAAADI. CDR3 bases: TGCGCCAGCAGTGGGGGACTAGCGGGAGTGGGCTACGAGCAGTACTTC. Its translation: CASSGGLAGVGYEQYF.

This clonotype was seen more than once but under ten times. The genes are TRBV21-1 and TRBJ2-7; TRBD1, the table's D call, lacks a check against the DNA. TRBV21-1 is reported as a pseudogene. This CDR3 region has 15 residues. In DNA form, the CDR3 reads TGTGCCAGCAGCATTCGGACAGCGAGTGTAGACGAGCAGTACTTC. Translation gives CASSIRTASVDEQYF.

This clonotype was seen ten or more times. This chain connects TRBV7-2 to TRBJ2-1; 10 nucleotides match TRBD2. Germline loops: CDR1 SGHTA, CDR2 FQGNSA. Trimming at V came to 1 base and at J to 2 bases, leaving 2 bases not matched to a gene. The CDR3 totals 16 residues. In DNA form, the CDR3 reads TGTGCCAGCAGCTTAGGTCTAGCGGGAGCCTACAATGAGCAGTTCTTC. Residues: CASSLGLAGAYNEQFF.

This clonotype was observed at least ten times. The rearrangement links TRBV6-2 or TRBV6-3 to TRBJ2-1; 10 positions match TRBD2. V lost 8 bases and J lost 4; bases outside the gene matches: 8. The CDR3 sequence is 15 residues long. The V gene's germline CDR1 is MNHEY and CDR2 SVGEGT. CDR3 DNA: TGTGCCAGCCAACCAGGACTAGCGGCTTACAATGAGCAGTTCTTC. Translated, it gives CASQPGLAAYNEQFF.

In its sample, this clonotype was seen many times. V gene TRBV7-6 combines with J gene TRBJ1-5; D might be TRBD1 (6 bases). CDR3 length: 14 amino acids. V was shortened by 5 bases and J by 5 bases, with 13 bases between the two germline ends. Germline V gene data show CDR1 as SGHVS and CDR2 as FNYEAQ. The CDR3 is CASSITAGDQPQHF. The CDR3 bases are TGTGCCAGCAGCATAACGGCAGGGGATCAGCCCCAGCATTTT.

This clonotype was counted ten times or more. V gene TRBV27 combines with J gene TRBJ1-2; possible D gene TRBD1, 5 bases. Trimming took 4 bases from V and 2 from J, leaving 17 bases between them. The CDR3 covers 16 residues. Looked up from germline, CDR1 is MNHEY and CDR2 is SMNVEV (reference sequence). The CDR3 reads CASSSPSTALNYGYTF. The CDR3 nucleotides read TGTGCCAGCAGTTCCCCATCGACAGCGCTAAACTATGGCTACACCTTC.

This clonotype was counted many times. The chain is built from TRBV7-2 and TRBJ1-2; D is uncertain. CDR3 length equals 15 residues. Germline-derived CDR1 and CDR2 are SGHTA and FQGNSA. Trimming pared 1 base from V and 2 bases from J, leaving 11 bases between. The CDR3 nucleotides are TGTGCCAGCAGCTTAGGGCAGACAAGGAACTATGGCTACACCTTC. It is translated as CASSLGQTRNYGYTF.

This clonotype was seen repeatedly, ten times or more. This chain's CDR3 is CASTPIYEQYF. DNA of the CDR3: TGTGCCAGCACCCCGATCTACGAGCAGTACTTC. The rearrangement uses TRBV7-9 and TRBJ2-7; no clear D gene. The CDR3 contains 11 residues. From germline, CDR1 is SEHNR and CDR2 FQNEAQ (reference sequence). Trimming took off 7 bases at V and 3 bases at J, with 7 bases between the two ends.

The chain recombines TRBV7-9 with TRBJ1-1; a possible D gene is TRBD1 (5 bases). CDR3 length: 15 amino acids. Trimming took off 1 base at V and 6 bases at J, with 15 bases between the two ends. Germline V gene data show CDR1 as SEHNR and CDR2 as FQNEAQ (reference sequence). The CDR3 sequence: CASSLGGATPAEAFF. CDR3 nucleotide sequence: TGTGCCAGCAGCTTAGGGGGCGCAACGCCAGCTGAAGCTTTCTTT.

V is TRBV24-1 and J is TRBJ2-1; 14 nucleotides match TRBD2. After removal of 5 bases from V and 3 bases from J, the junction contained 8 bases not matched to a gene. The CDR3 contains 18 residues. Germline lookup yields CDR1 KGHDR and CDR2 SFDVKD. CDR3 in DNA: TGTGCCACCAGTGGACTAGCGGGAGGGATACGGAACTACAATGAGCAGTTCTTC. Encoded protein: CATSGLAGGIRNYNEQFF.

V usage is TRBV19 and J usage is TRBJ2-7, with TRBD2 identical over 13 bases. This CDR3 is built from 16 residues. Germline CDR1 LNHDA, CDR2 SQIVND (reference sequence). V dropped 4 bases and J dropped 5; count of bases not matched to a gene: 8. The CDR3: CASSTAGTSGTNEQYF. In nucleotides, the CDR3 is TGTGCCAGTAGTACCGCCGGGACTAGCGGGACTAACGAGCAGTACTTC.

This clonotype was observed at least ten times. The chain joins TRBV9 to TRBJ2-7; 7 bases match TRBD1. With 0 bases clipped from V and 6 bases from J, the junction kept 12 bases outside the gene matches. This CDR3 comprises 16 residues. The germline gives CDR1 SGDLS, CDR2 YYNGEE. As DNA, the CDR3 is TGTGCCAGCAGCGTAGGCCCCAATTGGCGGACAGGCGAGCAGTACTTC. Translating it yields CASSVGPNWRTGEQYF.

This clonotype has ten or more counts. The chain carries TRBV11-2 and TRBJ2-3, with D uncertain. V gave up 4 bases and J gave up 1 base, with 12 bases separating them. This CDR3 region has 15 residues. CDR1 SGHAT and CDR2 FQNNGV come from the germline V gene. The CDR3 protein is CASSSLARGTDTQYF. In nucleotides, the CDR3 is TGTGCCAGCAGCTCCTTGGCCCGCGGCACAGATACGCAGTATTTT.